A single sample gave rise to the 31 T cell receptor beta chains below, sequenced in a study of post-analysis software for immune sequencing data. Antigens of these TCRs are unknown. Unique molecular identifiers tagged the TCR beta cDNA libraries. Via MiXCR, TCRdb re-called the PCR reads, giving one row per CDR3 protein. Counted here are hundreds of thousands of distinct CDR3 sequences, roughly 30% occurring once; the ten biggest clones make up roughly 0.54%. Findings and limits, study-wide: With TRBV5-6, TRBV5-1 and TRBV20-1 included, about five TRBV segments were more frequent in patients than in controls.

The sequencing input was blood. These receptors were taken from a girl aged 10 to 17 with multiple sclerosis.

In nucleotides, the CDR3 is TGTGCCAGCAGCTTTAACAGGGAAGGCTACACCTTC. Protein sequence: CASSFNREGYTF. The V and J genes are TRBV7-9 and TRBJ1-2, with a tentative D call TRBD1 (6 bases). V lost 3 bases, J lost 8 bases, and 10 bases lay in between. The CDR3 loop spans 12 amino acids. Germline V lookup: CDR1 SEHNR, CDR2 FQNEAQ (reference sequence).

The chain recombines TRBV6-2 or TRBV6-3 with TRBJ2-6; possible D gene TRBD2, 6 bases. This CDR3 is built from 17 residues. CDR1 is MNHEY and CDR2 is SVGEGT in the germline V gene. Trimming took 6 bases from V and 0 from J, leaving 15 bases between them. The CDR3 DNA follows: TGTGCCAGCAGACCATCCGGGGGAAGCTCTGGGGCCAACGTCCTGACTTTC. This encodes CASRPSGGSSGANVLTF.

Details on this clonotype: One end of the junction does not line up with germline, which may come from a read error. The chain is built from TRBV5-6 and TRBJ1-5, with D unresolved. Germline CDR1 reads SGHDT; CDR2 reads YYEEEE. This CDR3 comprises 16 residues. CDR3 DNA sequence: TGTGCCAGTAGCTTGTACTTTTTGGGGTTCAATCAGCCCCAGCATTTT. Protein: CASSLYFLGFNQPQHF.

CDR3 region: CASSQLGLAGEQFF. The CDR3 bases are TGCGCCAGCAGTCAACTGGGACTAGCAGGCGAGCAGTTCTTC. This chain uses TRBV4-1 with TRBJ2-1, with 9 bases fitting TRBD2. The V gene end was trimmed by 6 bases and the J gene end by 10 bases; junction bases not matched to a gene: 10. CDR1 and CDR2 from the germline V gene are MGHRA and YSYEKL. CDR3 size: 14 residues.

This chain links TRBV5-1 with TRBJ1-1, with no clear D. Trimming removed 3 bases from V and 2 bases from J, with 14 bases in between. Germline CDR1 SGHRS, CDR2 YFSETQ. This CDR3 comprises 15 residues. The CDR3 DNA reads as TGCGCCAGCAGCTCCCCGGAGATTAGAAACACTGAAGCTTTCTTT. Protein sequence: CASSSPEIRNTEAFF. The variable domain in full, completed from reference TRBV5-1 and TRBJ1-1, reads KAGVTQTPRYLIKTRGQQVTLSCSPISGHRSVSWYQQTPGQGLQFLFEYFSETQRNKGNFPGRFSGRQFSNSRSEMNVSTLELGDSALYLCASSSPEIRNTEAFFGQGTRLTVV.

CDR3 loop: CASSWRTGDAGELFF. CDR3 DNA: TGCGCCAGCAGCTGGAGGACAGGGGATGCCGGGGAGCTGTTTTTT. V and J are TRBV5-1 and TRBJ2-2, with 9 bases identical to TRBD1. V was clipped by 3 bases and J by 6 bases; unmatched bases: 6. The CDR3 totals 15 residues. Germline-derived CDR1 and CDR2 are SGHRS and YFSETQ.

The chain joins TRBV20-1 to TRBJ2-3, with 10 bases fitting TRBD2. The V gene end was trimmed by 3 bases and the J gene end by 3 bases; junction bases not matched to a gene: 12. This CDR3 contains 17 residues. From germline, CDR1 is DFQATT and CDR2 SNEGSKA (reference sequence). CDR3 in amino acids: CSASGASGRARTDTQYF. In nucleotides, the CDR3 is TGCAGTGCTAGCGGGGCTAGCGGGAGAGCGAGGACAGATACGCAGTATTTT.

DNA of the CDR3: TGTGCCAGCAGCTTGCGGGGAGGCGGGGCCATGAATGAGCAGTTCTTC. Amino acid sequence: CASSLRGGGAMNEQFF. The chain links TRBV5-5 to TRBJ2-1; D is possibly TRBD2 (6 bases). The germline V and J ends were trimmed by 1 base and 7 bases, with 18 bases remaining between them. The CDR3 sequence is 16 residues long. CDR1 and CDR2 from the germline V gene are SGHKS and YYEKEE (reference sequence).

The J gene is TRBJ2-6, the V gene TRBV7-9, with D uncertain. The CDR3 runs 12 residues. V lost 3 bases to trimming and J lost 8 bases, with 5 bases between them. CDR1 and CDR2 from the germline V gene are SEHNR and FQNEAQ (reference sequence). Here the CDR3 reads CASSFRTNVLTF. DNA of the CDR3: TGTGCCAGCAGCTTTAGGACCAACGTCCTGACTTTC. The full variable domain, in which reference TRBV7-9 and TRBJ2-6 provide the parts outside the CDR3, is DTGVSQNPRHKITKRGQNVTFRCDPISEHNRLYWYRQTLGQGPEFLTYFQNEAQLEKSRLLSDRFSAERPKGSFSTLEIQRTEQGDSAMYLCASSFRTNVLTFGAGSRLTVL.

Ten or more counts support this clonotype. The J gene is TRBJ2-1, the V gene TRBV4-3; 10 nucleotides align to TRBD2. V gave up 1 base and J gave up 5 bases; unmatched junction bases: 8. In germline, CDR1 is LGHNA, CDR2 YSLEER. There are 17 residues in the CDR3. The CDR3 region is CASSQGNLAGEDNEQFF. In DNA form, the CDR3 reads TGCGCCAGCAGCCAAGGTAATCTAGCGGGGGAAGACAATGAGCAGTTCTTC.

The genes are TRBV2 and TRBJ2-5, with D perhaps given as TRBD1 or TRBD2 (5 bases each). Looked up from germline, CDR1 is SNHLY and CDR2 is FYNNEI. Trimming removed 6 bases from V and 11 bases from J, with 19 bases in between. The CDR3 has 13 residues. CDR3: CASRQWVEGEQYF. CDR3 DNA: TGTGCCAGCAGGCAATGGGTCGAAGGGGAGCAGTACTTC.

In this sample, this clonotype turned up many times. A junction boundary mismatches the germline segment, possibly from a read error. V and J are TRBV7-7 and TRBJ2-5; the D is unclear. This CDR3 has 12 residues. CDR1 is SSHAT, CDR2 FNYEAQ, per germline (reference sequence). CDR3 sequence (DNA): TGTGCTAGCAGCCGCGAATCGGAGACCCAGTACTTC. Protein: CASSRESETQYF.

The V gene is TRBV6-1, the J gene TRBJ2-7; D not resolved. With 10 bases removed from V and 0 bases from J, the gap between germline ends came to 7 bases. The CDR3 sequence is 11 residues long. The germline CDR1 and CDR2 sequences are MNHNS and SASEGT. CDR3 region: CATSNSYEQYF. CDR3 DNA sequence: TGTGCCACCAGCAACTCCTACGAGCAGTACTTC.

The chain has TRBV20-1 and TRBJ2-3, with 14 bases identical to TRBD2. This CDR3 spans 16 amino acids. Losses at the gene ends were 3 bases for V and 4 bases for J; bases not matched to a gene: 6. Germline CDR1 DFQATT, CDR2 SNEGSKA (reference sequence). CDR3 region: CSASRLGLAGADTQYF. The CDR3 coding sequence is TGCAGTGCTAGTCGGTTGGGACTAGCGGGAGCAGATACGCAGTATTTT.

The rearrangement links TRBV10-2 to TRBJ2-1, with TRBD2 matching over 12 bases. The germline V gene encodes CDR1 WSHSY and CDR2 SAAADI. The CDR3 is made up of 16 amino acids. Germline trimming cut 3 bases from V and 2 bases from J; bases unmatched to any gene: 2. This CDR3 reads CASSDLAGGTYNEQFF. In nucleotides, the CDR3 is TGCGCCAGCAGTGACCTAGCGGGAGGGACCTACAATGAGCAGTTCTTC.

This clonotype was seen at least ten times. This sequence joins TRBV20-1 and TRBJ1-6; tentatively, D is TRBD1 (6 bases). The ends were cut back, 2 bases at V and 0 bases at J, with 8 bases in the middle. CDR1 and CDR2 (germline): DFQATT, SNEGSKA (reference sequence). CDR3 length: 15 residues. CDR3 protein: CSARQGSSYNSPLHF. The CDR3 bases are TGCAGTGCTAGACAGGGGAGCTCCTATAATTCACCCCTCCACTTT.

The sample holds a few counts of this clonotype. The chain combines TRBV20-1 with TRBJ1-1, with 7 bases matching TRBD1. The V segment lost 5 bases and the J segment 1 base; nucleotides outside the gene matches: 7. Germline CDR1 is DFQATT and CDR2 is SNEGSKA (reference sequence). CDR3 length: 14 amino acids. The CDR3 is CSAPMTGKNTEAFF. The CDR3 DNA sequence: TGCAGTGCTCCCATGACAGGGAAGAACACTGAAGCTTTCTTT.

The sample holds one count of this clonotype. This may stem from a read error, because a much larger clone lies one nucleotide away. The chain employs TRBV5-5 and TRBJ2-7; D not certain. The CDR3 spans 14 residues. The germline V and J ends were trimmed by 3 bases and 5 bases, with 15 bases remaining between them. Germline assignment: CDR1 SGHKS and CDR2 YYEKEE (reference sequence). In DNA form, the CDR3 reads TGTGCCAGCAGCTGGGTAGGAGTCAGGAACGAGCAGTACTTC. Translated: CASSWVGVRNEQYF.

This clonotype was recorded many times. This chain uses TRBV12-5 with TRBJ2-1; D is unclear. Per the germline V gene, CDR1 is LGHNT and CDR2 is FRNRAP. The CDR3 totals 15 residues. Trimming pared 1 base from V and 0 bases from J, leaving 7 bases between. This chain's CDR3 is CASGLAANSYNEQFF. As DNA, the CDR3 is TGTGCTAGTGGTTTGGCGGCGAACTCCTACAATGAGCAGTTCTTC.

Only a few counts were recorded for this clonotype. The chain combines TRBV28 with TRBJ2-5, with 8 bases that match TRBD2. The CDR3 runs to 16 residues. V was pared by 6 bases and J by 2 bases, with 11 bases of the junction left unmatched. Germline CDR1 MDHEN, CDR2 SYDVKM. CDR3 protein: CASRFLPGGPQETQYF. CDR3 nucleotide sequence: TGTGCCAGCAGGTTTTTACCGGGGGGGCCTCAAGAGACCCAGTACTTC.

This clonotype was seen a few times. The genes are TRBV7-2 and TRBJ2-7; 8 nucleotides line up with TRBD1. J lost 0 bases, V lost 5 bases, and 9 bases had no gene match. This CDR3 region has 16 residues. Germline V gene sequence: CDR1 SGHTA, CDR2 FQGNSA. The CDR3 region has the DNA TGTGCCAGCAGCCCAAATAGCCAGGGGGCCTCCTACGAGCAGTACTTC. Amino acids: CASSPNSQGASYEQYF.

V and J are TRBV6-6 and TRBJ1-2; TRBD1 matches at 11 bases. With V trimmed by 8 bases and J by 8 bases, 13 bases remained unmatched. The length of the CDR3 is 15 residues. Germline CDR1 and CDR2: MNHNY and SVGAGI (reference sequence). For the CDR3, the DNA is TGTGCCAGCCAAGAGCGGACAGGGGGCCTTGGAGGCTACACCTTC. Amino acid sequence: CASQERTGGLGGYTF.

The rearrangement joins TRBV5-1 to TRBJ2-3; no firm D call. Germline V gene data show CDR1 as SGHRS and CDR2 as YFSETQ. The CDR3 contains 15 residues. With 4 bases removed from V and 0 bases from J, the gap between germline ends came to 12 bases. The CDR3 region is CASSENPFSTDTQYF. CDR3 bases: TGCGCCAGCAGCGAGAATCCGTTTAGCACAGATACGCAGTATTTT.

In its sample, this clonotype was seen a few times. The rearrangement links TRBV18 to TRBJ2-7; the D is unclear. Per germline, CDR1 KGHSH and CDR2 LQKENI. The V and J ends lost 0 bases and 2 bases respectively, with 8 bases between them. The CDR3 has 14 residues. The CDR3, as DNA: TGTGCCAGCTCACCACCGGCAGCCACCTACGAGCAGTACTTC. It translates to CASSPPAATYEQYF.

V and J are TRBV20-1 and TRBJ2-5, with 7 bases matching TRBD1. The V gene's germline CDR1 is DFQATT and CDR2 SNEGSKA (reference sequence). The V gene end was trimmed by 1 base and the J gene end by 6 bases; junction bases not matched to a gene: 14. The CDR3 totals 16 residues. The CDR3 DNA is TGCAGTGCTAGAGTGTACGGGACAGCAAATCAAAAGACCCAGTACTTC. Protein product: CSARVYGTANQKTQYF.

This clonotype was detected ten times or more. The gene calls are TRBV29-1 and TRBJ2-1, with TRBD2 identical over 8 bases. J gave up 2 bases and V 8 bases, and 11 bases lay outside the gene matches. Germline values: CDR1 SQVTM, CDR2 ANQGSEA. CDR3 length: 15 residues. CDR3 sequence reads: CSTILAEGAYNEQFF. CDR3 in DNA: TGCAGCACGATACTAGCGGAGGGGGCCTACAATGAGCAGTTCTTC.

This clonotype was counted only a few times. Its ends do not fully match the called genes, so a read error is possible. This rearrangement joins TRBV27 to TRBJ2-3; 9 nucleotides align to TRBD2. Per the germline V gene, CDR1 is MNHEY and CDR2 is SMNVEV (reference sequence). The CDR3 has 14 amino acids. The CDR3 sequence is CASSEWEREVTQYF. The CDR3 DNA sequence: TGCGCCAGCAGTGAGTGGGAGCGGGAGGTTACGCAGTATTTT.

The rearrangement joins TRBV20-1 to TRBJ1-4; 8 nucleotides line up with TRBD1. V lost 5 bases to trimming and J lost 5 bases; unmatched junction nucleotides: 7. This CDR3 spans 14 amino acids. Looked up from germline, CDR1 is DFQATT and CDR2 is SNEGSKA (reference sequence). CDR3 nucleotides: TGCAGTGCTGGCGGGACAGGAGTAAATGAAAAACTGTTTTTT. Translation: CSAGGTGVNEKLFF.

This clonotype was counted a few times. This chain joins TRBV20-1 and TRBJ1-2; 11 bases are shared with TRBD1. From germline, CDR1 is DFQATT and CDR2 SNEGSKA (reference sequence). The CDR3 sequence is 15 residues long. V gave up 3 bases and J gave up 4 bases; unmatched junction bases: 7. The CDR3 region is CSASGTGGQPYGYTF. CDR3 DNA sequence: TGCAGTGCTAGCGGGACAGGGGGACAACCCTATGGCTACACCTTC.

This clonotype was counted only a few times. The rearrangement joins TRBV24-1 to TRBJ1-1; perhaps TRBD1 as D (6 bases). This CDR3 region has 13 residues. Germline V gene lookup returns CDR1 KGHDR and CDR2 SFDVKD. V lost 2 bases to trimming and J lost 8 bases, with 11 bases between them. The CDR3: CATSDSEDREAFF. The CDR3 region has the DNA TGTGCCACCAGTGATTCTGAGGACAGAGAAGCTTTCTTT.

V gene TRBV27 combines with J gene TRBJ2-5; the D gene is possibly TRBD1 (7 bases). The V and J ends lost 0 bases and 5 bases respectively, with 16 bases between them. Germline-derived CDR1 and CDR2 are MNHEY and SMNVEV (reference sequence). The CDR3 extends over 16 amino acids. CDR3 in amino acids: CASSLSPGGGWETQYF. CDR3 in DNA: TGTGCCAGCAGTTTATCGCCAGGGGGAGGATGGGAGACCCAGTACTTC.